Listed here are 2 T cell receptor beta chains from one sample, sequenced in a study of blood T cell repertoires in COVID-19. Some clones are missing from TCRdb's copy, which holds only in-frame ones; the method was immunoSEQ multiplex PCR. Of fewer than 120,000 clones in the sample, approximately 85% are singletons; the top ten hold 16%. The sample consisted of peripheral blood. The receptor source for this set is a woman aged 55-75 years with acute or convalescent COVID-19.

The CDR3 is CASSSTTGSGYTF. CDR3 nucleotides: TGTGCCAGCAGCTCTACGACAGGGAGTGGCTACACCTTC. The chain combines TRBV16 with TRBJ1-2; TRBD1 agrees at 7 bases. The J segment lost 7 bases and the V segment lost 5 bases, leaving 7 bases of the junction unmatched. Germline V lookup: CDR1 KGHSY, CDR2 FQNENV. The CDR3 contains 13 residues.

This rearrangement joins TRBV13 to TRBJ2-7; possibly TRBD2 for D (5 bases). Germline lookup yields CDR1 PRHDT and CDR2 FYEKMQ (reference sequence). The CDR3 runs to 17 residues. The V end was cut by 3 bases, the J end by 0 bases, with 18 bases between. Written as DNA, the CDR3 is TGTGCCAGCAGCTTGTCCCCGTCTAGCCTCCTCTCCTACGAGCAGTACTTC. Translation gives CASSLSPSSLLSYEQYF.